This T cell receptor (beta chain) was sequenced during a study of shared clonotypes between healthy human individuals. V lost 6 bases and J lost 5, with 13 bases in between. The CDR3 consists of 13 residues. In germline, CDR1 is LGHNT, CDR2 FRNRAP. TCRdb's copy holds only in-frame clones and misses some; the assay was immunoSEQ multiplex PCR. The data hold some 2.1 million clones, with 85% to 95% observed a single time. The chain couples TRBV12-5 to TRBJ1-2, with D uncertain. Sequences were obtained from naive CD4+ T cells sorted from blood. The subset is: CD45RA+ positively selected. The TCR originated in a man aged 18 to 35 in good health. CDR3 nucleotides: TGTGCTAGTGGCCGTCGGACGGGGTATGGCTACACCTTC. Its translation: CASGRRTGYGYTF.